These 4 T cell receptor beta chains came from one sample sequenced in a study of cytomegalovirus exposure and HLA in healthy donors. The PCR used 60 Vbeta and 13 Jbeta primers. Using immunoSEQ multiplex PCR, the repertoire was profiled, and TCRdb retains in-frame clones only, with some absent. The sample includes some 100,000 clones, 75% of them seen just once. The sample taken for sequencing was PBMCs. Every receptor here comes from a male donor in good health and CMV-seropositive.

This chain uses TRBV9 with TRBJ2-3, with 11 bases that match TRBD2. The CDR3 length is 14 residues. The germline V gene has CDR1 SGDLS and CDR2 YYNGEE. The J segment lost 10 bases and the V segment lost 3 bases, leaving 7 bases of the junction unmatched. CDR3 region: CASSESSGGTAQYF. CDR3 nucleotide sequence: TGTGCCAGCAGCGAGTCTAGCGGGGGGACTGCGCAGTATTTT.

The V and J genes are TRBV30 and TRBJ2-2; tentative D call: TRBD2 (6 bases). V lost 8 bases to trimming and J lost 6 bases, with 16 bases between them. The CDR3 is 13 residues long. Germline loops: CDR1 GTSNPN, CDR2 SVGIG (reference sequence). CDR3 sequence (DNA): TGTGCCCGGACTAACCCTAACCCCGGGGAGCTGTTTTTT. Its protein is CARTNPNPGELFF.

The rearrangement links TRBV28 to TRBJ1-3, with no clear D. CDR1 MDHEN and CDR2 SYDVKM come from the germline V gene. The CDR3 has 14 amino acids. The germline V and J ends were trimmed by 5 bases and 4 bases, with 12 bases remaining between them. CDR3 DNA sequence: TGTGCCAGCAGTCCCCCCCGTAGAGGAAACACCATATATTTT. It codes for CASSPPRRGNTIYF.

The chain joins TRBV13 to TRBJ2-4; 16 positions agree with TRBD2. V lost 5 bases, J lost 0 bases, and 10 bases stayed unmatched. The V gene's germline CDR1 is PRHDT and CDR2 FYEKMQ (reference sequence). The CDR3 contains 20 residues. CDR3 protein: CASSPRGTSGGDLAKNIQYF. The DNA for the CDR3 is TGTGCCAGCAGCCCGAGAGGGACTAGCGGGGGGGATCTAGCCAAAAACATTCAGTACTTC.